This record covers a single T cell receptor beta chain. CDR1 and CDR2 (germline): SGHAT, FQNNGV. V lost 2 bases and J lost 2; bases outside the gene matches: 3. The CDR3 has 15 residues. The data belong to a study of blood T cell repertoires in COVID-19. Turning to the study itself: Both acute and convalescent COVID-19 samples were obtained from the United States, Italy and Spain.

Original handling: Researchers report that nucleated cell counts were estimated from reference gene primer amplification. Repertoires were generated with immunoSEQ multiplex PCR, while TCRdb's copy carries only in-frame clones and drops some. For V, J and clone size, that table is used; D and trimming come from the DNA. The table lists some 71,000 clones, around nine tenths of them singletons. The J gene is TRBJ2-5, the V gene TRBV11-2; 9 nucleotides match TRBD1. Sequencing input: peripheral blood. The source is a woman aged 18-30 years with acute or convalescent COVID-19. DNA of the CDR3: TGTGCCAGCAGCTTAACAGGGGGCAAACAAGAGACCCAGTACTTC. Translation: CASSLTGGKQETQYF. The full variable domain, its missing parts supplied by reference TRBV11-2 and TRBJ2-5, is EAGVAQSPRYKIIEKRQSVAFWCNPISGHATLYWYQQILGQGPKLLIQFQNNGVVDDSQLPKDRFSAERLKGVDSTLKIQPAKLEDSAVYLCASSLTGGKQETQYFGPGTRLLVL.